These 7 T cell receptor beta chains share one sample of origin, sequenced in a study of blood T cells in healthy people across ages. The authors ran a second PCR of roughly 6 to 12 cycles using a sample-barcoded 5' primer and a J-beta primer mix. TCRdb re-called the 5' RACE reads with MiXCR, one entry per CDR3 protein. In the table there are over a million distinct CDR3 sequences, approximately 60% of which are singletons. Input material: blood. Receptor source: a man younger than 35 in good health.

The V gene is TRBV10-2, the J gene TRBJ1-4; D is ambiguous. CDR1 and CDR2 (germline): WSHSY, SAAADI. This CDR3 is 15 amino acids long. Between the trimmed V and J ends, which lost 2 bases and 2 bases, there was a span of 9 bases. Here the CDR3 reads CASSEGPGTNEKLFF. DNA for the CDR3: TGCGCCAGCAGTGAGGGGCCGGGTACTAATGAAAAACTGTTTTTT.

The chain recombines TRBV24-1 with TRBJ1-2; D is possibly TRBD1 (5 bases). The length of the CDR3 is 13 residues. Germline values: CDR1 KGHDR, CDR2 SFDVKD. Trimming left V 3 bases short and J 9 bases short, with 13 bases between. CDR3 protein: CATSDKQARSYTF. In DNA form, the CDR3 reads TGTGCCACCAGTGATAAACAGGCACGGAGCTACACCTTC.

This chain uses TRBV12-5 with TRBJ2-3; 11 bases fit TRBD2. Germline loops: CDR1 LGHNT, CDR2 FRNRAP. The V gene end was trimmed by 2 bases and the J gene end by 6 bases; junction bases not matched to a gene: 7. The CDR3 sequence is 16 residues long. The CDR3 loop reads CASGLPLAGGIDTQYF. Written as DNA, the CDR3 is TGTGCTAGTGGTTTGCCCCTAGCGGGAGGTATTGATACGCAGTATTTT.

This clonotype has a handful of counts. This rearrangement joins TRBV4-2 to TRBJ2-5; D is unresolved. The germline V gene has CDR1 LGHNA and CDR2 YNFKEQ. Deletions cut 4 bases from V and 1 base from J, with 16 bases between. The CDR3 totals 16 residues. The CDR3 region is CASSPLGAVLQETQYF. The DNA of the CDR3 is TGTGCCAGCAGCCCACTCGGCGCGGTCCTCCAAGAGACCCAGTACTTC.

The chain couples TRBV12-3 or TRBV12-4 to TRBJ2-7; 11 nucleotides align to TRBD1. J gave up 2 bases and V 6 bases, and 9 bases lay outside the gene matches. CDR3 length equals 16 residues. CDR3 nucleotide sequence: TGTGCCAGCAGCCCTAGACGGACAGGGGGCACCTACGAGCAGTACTTC. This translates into CASSPRRTGGTYEQYF.

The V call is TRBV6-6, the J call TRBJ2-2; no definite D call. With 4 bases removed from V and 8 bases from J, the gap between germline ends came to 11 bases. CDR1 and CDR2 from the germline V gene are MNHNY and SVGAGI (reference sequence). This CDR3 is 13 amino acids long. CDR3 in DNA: TGTGCCAGCAGTTCCAACTCACGAGGGGAGCTGTTTTTT. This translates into CASSSNSRGELFF.

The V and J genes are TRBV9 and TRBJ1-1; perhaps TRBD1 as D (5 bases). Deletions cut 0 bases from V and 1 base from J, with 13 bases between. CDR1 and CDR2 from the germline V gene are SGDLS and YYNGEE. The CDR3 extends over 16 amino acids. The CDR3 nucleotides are TGTGCCAGCAGCGTAGACCCGGCAGGGTCGAACACTGAAGCTTTCTTT. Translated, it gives CASSVDPAGSNTEAFF.